These 19 T cell receptor beta chains share one sample of origin, sequenced in a study of neurological immune-mediated disorders. One entry per CDR3 protein, called by TCRdb with MiXCR from the 5' RACE reads. The sample consists of more than 70,000 distinct CDR3 sequences, roughly a sixth of them appearing once. Sequences were obtained from PBMCs. All receptors come from a woman aged 40 to 50 in good health.

This clonotype was detected ten times or more. The rearrangement links TRBV7-2 to TRBJ2-7; the D call may be TRBD1 or TRBD2 (6 bases each). V lost 1 base and J lost 3, with 10 bases in between. The CDR3 totals 14 residues. Germline V CDR1 and CDR2: SGHTA, FQGNSA. In nucleotides, the CDR3 is TGTGCCAGCAGCTTAGGCAGGGGAGGCTACGAGCAGTACGTC. As protein: CASSLGRGGYEQYV.

Ten or more counts support this clonotype. The rearrangement uses TRBV2 and TRBJ2-5; no reliable D call. CDR1 and CDR2 (germline): SNHLY, FYNNEI. This CDR3 is built from 11 residues. With 3 bases removed from V and 4 bases from J, the gap between germline ends came to 3 bases. The CDR3 DNA reads TGTGCCAGCAGTGAGACAGAGACCCAGTACTTC. This sequence encodes CASSETETQYF.

This clonotype came up many times. The J gene is TRBJ1-6, the V gene TRBV7-2; D ambiguous. Per germline, CDR1 SGHTA and CDR2 FQGNSA. The V and J ends lost 5 bases and 7 bases respectively, with 15 bases between them. The CDR3 sequence is 15 residues long. The CDR3 spells CASSREADPNSPLHF. In nucleotides, the CDR3 is TGTGCCAGCAGCCGCGAGGCGGACCCCAATTCACCCCTCCACTTT.

The chain carries TRBV6-1 and TRBJ2-5; D ambiguous. The V gene's germline CDR1 is MNHNS and CDR2 SASEGT. The CDR3 runs to 13 residues. V was pared by 5 bases and J by 5 bases, with 12 bases between. Here the CDR3 DNA reads TGTGCCAGCAGTAAGACTGCTGGGGAGACCCAGTACTTC. Protein product: CASSKTAGETQYF.

This clonotype was picked up many times. The V and J genes are TRBV2 and TRBJ2-2; D gene uncertain. Germline values: CDR1 SNHLY, CDR2 FYNNEI. V shed 3 bases and J shed 0 bases, with 8 bases lying between them. The CDR3 has 15 residues. The CDR3 region is CASSDLRANTGELFF. CDR3 DNA: TGTGCCAGCAGTGACCTCCGGGCGAACACCGGGGAGCTGTTTTTT.

This clonotype was counted a few times. The rearrangement uses TRBV4-3 and TRBJ2-7, with D hard to call. The V gene lost 1 base and the J gene lost 2 bases, with 12 bases spanning the gap. This CDR3 contains 15 residues. The germline CDR1 and CDR2 sequences are LGHNA and YSLEER. The CDR3 here is CASSQVVGGAYEQYF. The CDR3 nucleotides read TGCGCCAGCAGCCAAGTCGTCGGTGGAGCCTACGAGCAGTACTTC.

J is TRBJ2-1 and V is TRBV12-3 or TRBV12-4, with 12 bases identical to TRBD2. This CDR3 region has 17 residues. The J segment lost 8 bases and the V segment lost 1 base, leaving 9 bases of the junction unmatched. In DNA form, the CDR3 reads TGTGCCAGCAGTTTAGACCTAGCGGGGGGGCCTCAGGATGAGCAGTTCTTC. Amino acids: CASSLDLAGGPQDEQFF.

A remark on this clonotype: Given a much more abundant clone one base away, this may be a read error. The chain is built from TRBV5-1 and TRBJ2-2, with unresolved D. This CDR3 spans 15 amino acids. CDR1 and CDR2 (germline): SGHRS, YFSETQ. Trimming removed 0 bases at V and 5 bases at J, with 11 bases between. CDR3 bases: TGCGCCAGCAGCTTGGTATCGGGTCAAACCGGGGAGCTGTTTTTT. Protein product: CASSLVSGQTGELFF.

This chain links TRBV12-3 or TRBV12-4 with TRBJ1-2, with a tentative D call TRBD1 (6 bases). This CDR3 contains 13 residues. Trimming pared 6 bases from V and 2 bases from J, leaving 10 bases between. The CDR3: CASSRGLNYGYTF. The CDR3 bases are TGTGCCAGCAGCAGGGGCCTCAACTATGGCTACACCTTC.

At least ten counts were recorded for this clonotype. The gene calls are TRBV20-1 and TRBJ1-5, with 9 bases identical to TRBD1. CDR1 DFQATT and CDR2 SNEGSKA come from the germline V gene (reference sequence). CDR3 length: 14 amino acids. The V gene end was trimmed by 6 bases and the J gene end by 5 bases; junction bases not matched to a gene: 8. The DNA of the CDR3 is TGCAGTGCCTCACCGGGACAGGGTGATCAGCCCCAGCATTTT. This gives the protein CSASPGQGDQPQHF.

In its sample, this clonotype was seen many times. The chain couples TRBV20-1 to TRBJ2-1, with TRBD2 identical over 15 bases. V trimming: 3 bases; J trimming: 0 bases; junction bases outside the gene matches: 3. This CDR3 region has 17 residues. From germline, CDR1 is DFQATT and CDR2 SNEGSKA (reference sequence). The CDR3 DNA follows: TGCAGTGCTAGCGGGACTAGCGGGGGGAGCTCCTACAATGAGCAGTTCTTC. Amino acids: CSASGTSGGSSYNEQFF.

This clonotype was seen ten or more times. The V and J genes are TRBV10-3 and TRBJ2-3; 7 positions agree with TRBD2. Trimming at V came to 10 bases and at J to 1 base, leaving 5 bases not matched to a gene. Germline loops: CDR1 ENHRY, CDR2 SYGVKD. This CDR3 is 13 amino acids long. The CDR3 loop reads CATQSGGTDTQYF. For the CDR3, the DNA is TGTGCCACCCAAAGCGGGGGCACAGATACGCAGTATTTT.

The chain employs TRBV5-1 and TRBJ2-2; 13 bases match TRBD2. CDR3 length equals 18 residues. V shed 0 bases and J 2 bases; nucleotides not matched to a gene: 4. The germline V gene encodes CDR1 SGHRS and CDR2 YFSETQ. The CDR3 nucleotides read TGCGCCAGCAGCTTGGGACTAGCGGGGGGCGAAAACACCGGGGAGCTGTTTTTT. It specifies CASSLGLAGGENTGELFF. Filled out from reference TRBV5-1 and TRBJ2-2, the complete variable domain reads KAGVTQTPRYLIKTRGQQVTLSCSPISGHRSVSWYQQTPGQGLQFLFEYFSETQRNKGNFPGRFSGRQFSNSRSEMNVSTLELGDSALYLCASSLGLAGGENTGELFFGEGSRLTVL.

This clonotype was observed at least ten times. DNA of the CDR3: TGTGCCAGCAGGGACAGGGACAGCTCCTACGAGCAGTACTTC. The encoded protein is CASRDRDSSYEQYF. The chain combines TRBV27 with TRBJ2-7, with 8 bases matching TRBD1. From germline, CDR1 is MNHEY and CDR2 SMNVEV (reference sequence). The CDR3 loop spans 14 amino acids. V gave up 6 bases and J gave up 0 bases; unmatched junction bases: 4.

The chain couples TRBV5-1 to TRBJ2-1; D gene ambiguous. The germline V gene has CDR1 SGHRS and CDR2 YFSETQ. V shed 5 bases and J shed 7 bases, with 16 bases lying between them. CDR3 length: 14 amino acids. The CDR3 nucleotides read TGCGCCAGCAGTAACTCACCTGACAAGAATGAGCAGTTCTTC. This encodes CASSNSPDKNEQFF. The full variable domain, with the rest looked up from reference TRBV5-1 and TRBJ2-1, is KAGVTQTPRYLIKTRGQQVTLSCSPISGHRSVSWYQQTPGQGLQFLFEYFSETQRNKGNFPGRFSGRQFSNSRSEMNVSTLELGDSALYLCASSNSPDKNEQFFGPGTRLTVL.

This clonotype has a count of ten or more. This sequence joins TRBV5-1 and TRBJ2-5; D remains unclear. Germline lookup yields CDR1 SGHRS and CDR2 YFSETQ. V gave up 3 bases and J gave up 2 bases, with 11 bases separating them. The CDR3 runs to 14 residues. The CDR3 DNA is TGCGCCAGCAGCTCTCGGCTGCTACAAGAGACCCAGTACTTC. Translation gives CASSSRLLQETQYF.

A remark on this clonotype: With a much larger clone just one base away, this may be a read error. Since no conserved phenylalanine or tryptophan closes the CDR3, a read error is the likely cause. This chain links TRBV20-1 with TRBJ1-5; maybe TRBD1 (5 bases). With 1 base removed from V and 0 bases from J, the gap between germline ends came to 7 bases. CDR1 and CDR2 (germline): DFQATT, SNEGSKA (reference sequence). CDR3 length: 14 amino acids. The CDR3 nucleotides are TGCAGTGCTAGAGGGGGGAGTAGCAATCAGCCCCAGCATTCT. Translation: CSARGGSSNQPQHS.

At least ten counts were recorded for this clonotype. The chain has TRBV29-1 and TRBJ2-3; unclear D gene. Germline CDR1 SQVTM, CDR2 ANQGSEA. Between the trimmed V and J ends, which lost 3 bases and 6 bases, there was a span of 10 bases. CDR3 size: 12 residues. DNA for the CDR3: TGCAGCGTTGATGAGATACGGGATACGCAGTATTTT. The encoded protein is CSVDEIRDTQYF.

CDR3 nucleotide sequence: TGCAGTGCTCCGGGCCTCACTACTGAGCAGTATTTT. Its protein is CSAPGLTTEQYF. The chain is built from TRBV20-1 and TRBJ2-3; no firm D call. The CDR3 is made up of 12 amino acids. CDR1 is DFQATT and CDR2 is SNEGSKA in the germline V gene (reference sequence). V lost 5 bases to trimming and J lost 11 bases, with 17 bases between them.